This T cell receptor (beta chain) was profiled in a study of cytomegalovirus exposure and HLA in healthy donors. Study-wide results and limits: Specificity of a few CMV-associated chains for CMV antigens was verified in vitro. According to a subsequent analysis, TCR clusters from the first cohort were inclined to appear together in the 90 to 150 validation repertoires.

Data came from immunoSEQ multiplex PCR; TCRdb stores just in-frame clones and leaves some out. Of 150,000 to 200,000 clones in the sample, roughly 96% are singletons; the top ten hold about 0.89%. Donors were drawn from the approximately 110-subject validation cohort, separate from the approximately 680-subject first cohort. Concerning this clone itself: Its antigen is unidentified.

This CDR3 has 12 residues. V lost 6 bases and J 3 bases, leaving 8 bases between the germline ends. Germline V gene lookup returns CDR1 SGHTA and CDR2 FQGNSA. The sequence came from a woman between 18 and 29 years old in good health and CMV-seronegative. Sequenced sample: PBMCs. The chain is built from TRBV7-2 and TRBJ1-1; D gene ambiguous. The CDR3 DNA reads as TGTGCCAGCAGTCGCGGGTACACTGAAGCTTTCTTT. Residues: CASSRGYTEAFF.